This T cell receptor beta chain was recovered during a study of beta chain features in type 1 diabetes. Across the whole study: Healthy donors and patients showed comparable age, gender and cell yields.

Details on this clone: Antigen specificity is unknown.

All of the isolated RNA was reverse transcribed, so expressed TCRB transcripts were sequenced. For naive, central memory and regulatory T cell samples, reads averaged approximately 3.9 million. Assay used: immunoSEQ multiplex PCR; TCRdb lists only in-frame clones, some missing. Altogether around 160,000 clones are present, roughly 60% being singletons, with the ten largest covering under 0.1%. The CDR3 is made up of 16 amino acids. Per the germline V gene, CDR1 is SQVTM and CDR2 is ANQGSEA. Trimming shortened V by 4 bases and J by 6 bases, and 22 bases separated the two germline ends. Regarding the study as a whole: Using cDNA template may skew counts toward highly expressing activated cells. TCRB CDR3s were moderately but significantly shorter in Type 1 diabetes patients in all four CD4+ subsets.

Every donor had blood drawn once into heparin, around 120 mL on average. The specimen was naive CD4+ T cells from blood. The genes are TRBV29-1 and TRBJ2-1, with D unclear. The origin of this receptor is a man aged 30 to 39 with type 1 diabetes. The CDR3 spells CSVGSPVEGPLNEQFF. In DNA, the CDR3 is TGCAGCGTTGGGTCCCCCGTGGAAGGGCCACTCAATGAGCAGTTCTTC.